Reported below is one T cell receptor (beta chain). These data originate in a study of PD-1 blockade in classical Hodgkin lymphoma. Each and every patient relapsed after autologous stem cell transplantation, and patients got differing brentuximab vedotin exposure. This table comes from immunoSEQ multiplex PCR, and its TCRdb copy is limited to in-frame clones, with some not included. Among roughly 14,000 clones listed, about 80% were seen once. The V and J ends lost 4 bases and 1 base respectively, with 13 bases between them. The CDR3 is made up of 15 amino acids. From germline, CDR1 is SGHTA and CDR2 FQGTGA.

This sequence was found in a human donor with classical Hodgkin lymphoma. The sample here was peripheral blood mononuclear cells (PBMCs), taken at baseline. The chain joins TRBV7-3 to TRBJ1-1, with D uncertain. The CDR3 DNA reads TGTGCCAGCAGCTCCCTCCCGGGAACGAACACTGAAGCTTTCTTT. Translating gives CASSSLPGTNTEAFF.